Included here is one T cell receptor (beta chain) sequence, with context. The data derive from a study of T cell changes during pregnancy in multiple sclerosis. V trimming: 3 bases; J trimming: 4 bases; junction bases outside the gene matches: 2. Germline V CDR1 and CDR2: SGHRS, YFSETQ. There are 14 residues in the CDR3. Assay: immunoSEQ multiplex PCR; the TCRdb copy retains only in-frame clones and omits some. The sample includes 40,000 to 50,000 clones, 89% of them seen just once. This material consisted of CD4+ T cells from peripheral blood mononuclear cells, taken in the first trimester of pregnancy. This sequence originates from a female donor with multiple sclerosis, enrolled in a pregnancy study. V gene TRBV5-1 combines with J gene TRBJ2-3, with 10 bases matching TRBD2. In DNA form, the CDR3 reads TGCGCCAGCAGCTCGCTAGCGGGAGCAGATACGCAGTATTTT. Translation gives CASSSLAGADTQYF.